The sequence of this TCR beta chain was determined in a study of T cell repertoires in cytomegalovirus infection. Turning to the study itself: It was the public TCR beta signatures that indicated both CMV infection and matching HLA type.

V lost 8 bases and J 6 bases, leaving 8 bases between the germline ends. There are 11 residues in the CDR3. Germline assignment: CDR1 ENHRY and CDR2 SYGVKD. TCRdb used MiXCR to reprocess the reads, holding one entry per CDR3 protein. Among 350,000 to 450,000 distinct CDR3 sequences listed, around a sixth were seen once. The sequence was collected from a human donor in good health (CMV status not recorded). Some clones in this sample may be carry-over from other donors' samples. The V gene is TRBV10-3, the J gene TRBJ2-4; D not certain. Sequenced: PBMCs. CDR3 nucleotide sequence: TGTGCCATCGCGAACGGAAACATTCAGTACTTC. Translated: CAIANGNIQYF.